This is a list of T cell receptor beta chains from one sample in a study of long-term antiretroviral therapy in people with HIV. Profiled with immunoSEQ multiplex PCR; TCRdb holds only in-frame clones, not every one. The data contain tens of thousands of clones, 86% of them seen just once; the ten biggest clones take up around 5.4%. The source material was unsorted PBMCs, sampled 0.1 years before starting antiretroviral therapy. The receptors derive from a woman between 50 and 59 years old with HIV. Each CDR3 is given with its conserved first and last residue.

CDR3 length	V gene	CDR3 protein
16	TRBV28	CASSLPIRQGRTEAFF
14	TRBV5-1	CASSLTMRGTEAFF
14	TRBV27	CASSLYMYGDEQYF
15	TRBV10-3	CAISNSGTENTEAFF
18	TRBV2	CASSYLGDRGTAGNTIYF
10	TRBV20-1	CSATQREQYF
16	TRBV11-2	CASEPPSGGVTGELFF
15	TRBV7-9	CASSSPRGVNSPLHF
16	TRBV2	CASSAELGQGSNKQYF
14	TRBV5-6	CASSLRALNYGYTF
15	TRBV4-1	CASSYEDREFQPQHF